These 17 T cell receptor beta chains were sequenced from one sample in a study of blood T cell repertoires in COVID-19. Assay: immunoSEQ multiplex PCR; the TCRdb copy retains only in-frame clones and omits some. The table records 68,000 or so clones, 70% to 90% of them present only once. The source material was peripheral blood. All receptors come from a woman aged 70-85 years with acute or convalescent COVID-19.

The CDR3 bases are TGTGCCAGCAGCCAATCGACAGGGGGCGGGGAGACCCAGTACTTC. It is translated as CASSQSTGGGETQYF. This rearrangement joins TRBV14 to TRBJ2-5; TRBD1 matches at 10 bases. V was clipped by 2 bases and J by 5 bases; unmatched bases: 5. The germline CDR1 and CDR2 sequences are SGHDN and FVKESK. CDR3 length equals 15 residues.

The CDR3: CAWTRGNSPLHF. CDR3 in DNA: TGTGCCTGGACGCGGGGGAATTCACCCCTCCACTTT. The J gene is TRBJ1-6, the V gene TRBV30, with D maybe TRBD1 (5 bases). There are 12 residues in the CDR3. V gave up 4 bases and J gave up 7 bases, with 8 bases separating them. Germline-derived CDR1 and CDR2 are GTSNPN and SVGIG (reference sequence).

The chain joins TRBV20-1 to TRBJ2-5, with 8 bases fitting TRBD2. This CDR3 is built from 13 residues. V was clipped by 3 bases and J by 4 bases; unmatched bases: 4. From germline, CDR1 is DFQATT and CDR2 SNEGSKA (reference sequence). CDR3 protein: CSASRLAGETQYF. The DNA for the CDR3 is TGCAGTGCTAGTAGGCTAGCGGGAGAGACCCAGTACTTC.

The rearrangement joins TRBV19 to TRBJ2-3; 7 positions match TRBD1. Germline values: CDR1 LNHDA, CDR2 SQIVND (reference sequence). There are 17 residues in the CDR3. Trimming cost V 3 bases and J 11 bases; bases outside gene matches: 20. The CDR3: CASSMADRALGSHGQYF. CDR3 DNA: TGTGCCAGTAGTATGGCCGACAGGGCATTAGGTTCACATGGGCAGTATTTT.

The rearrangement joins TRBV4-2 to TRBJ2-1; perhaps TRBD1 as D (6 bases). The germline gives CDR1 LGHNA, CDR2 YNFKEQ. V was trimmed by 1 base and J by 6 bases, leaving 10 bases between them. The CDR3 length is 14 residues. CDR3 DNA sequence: TGTGCCAGCAGCCAAGTCCAACAGGGCAATGAGCAGTTCTTC. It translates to CASSQVQQGNEQFF.

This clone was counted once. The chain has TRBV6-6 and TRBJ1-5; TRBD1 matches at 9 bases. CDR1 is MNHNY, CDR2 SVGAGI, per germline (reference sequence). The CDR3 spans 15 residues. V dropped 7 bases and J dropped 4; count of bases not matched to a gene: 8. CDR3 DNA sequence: TGTGCCAGCAAACATATCGGGACAGGGAATCAGCCCCAGCATTTT. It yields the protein CASKHIGTGNQPQHF.

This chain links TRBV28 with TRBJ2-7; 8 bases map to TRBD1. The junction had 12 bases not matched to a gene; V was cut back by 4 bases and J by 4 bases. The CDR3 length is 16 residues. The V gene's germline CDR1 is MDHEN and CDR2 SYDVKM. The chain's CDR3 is CASSWTLGQGGYEQYF. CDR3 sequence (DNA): TGTGCCAGCAGTTGGACATTAGGACAGGGCGGGTACGAGCAGTACTTC. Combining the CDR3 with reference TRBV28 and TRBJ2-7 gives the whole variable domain DVKVTQSSRYLVKRTGEKVFLECVQDMDHENMFWYRQDPGLGLRLIYFSYDVKMKEKGDIPEGYSVSREKKERFSLILESASTNQTSMYLCASSWTLGQGGYEQYFGPGTRLTVT.

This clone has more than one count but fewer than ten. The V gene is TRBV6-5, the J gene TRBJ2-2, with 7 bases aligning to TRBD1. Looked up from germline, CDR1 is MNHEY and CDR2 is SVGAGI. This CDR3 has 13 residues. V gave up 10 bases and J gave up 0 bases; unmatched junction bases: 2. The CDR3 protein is CATGTANTGELFF. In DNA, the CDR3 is TGTGCCACCGGGACAGCGAACACCGGGGAGCTGTTTTTT.

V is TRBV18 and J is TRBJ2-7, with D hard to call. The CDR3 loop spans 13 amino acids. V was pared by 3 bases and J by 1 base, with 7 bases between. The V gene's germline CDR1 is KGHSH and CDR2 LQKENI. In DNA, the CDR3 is TGTGCCAGCTCACCGAGTCTGTCCTACGAGCAGTACTTC. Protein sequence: CASSPSLSYEQYF.

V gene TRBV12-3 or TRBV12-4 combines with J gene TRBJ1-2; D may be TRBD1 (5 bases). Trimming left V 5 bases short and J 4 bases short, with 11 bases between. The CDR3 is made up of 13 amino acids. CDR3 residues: CASSPQGPYGYTF. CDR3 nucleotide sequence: TGTGCCAGCAGTCCTCAGGGCCCCTATGGCTACACCTTC.

CDR3 in amino acids: CATRGQGYTF. The CDR3 bases are TGTGCCACCAGGGGGCAGGGCTACACCTTC. The chain is built from TRBV24-1 and TRBJ1-2, with D tentatively TRBD1 (5 bases). Germline assignment: CDR1 KGHDR and CDR2 SFDVKD. Trimming took off 7 bases at V and 8 bases at J, with 7 bases between the two ends. The CDR3 contains 10 residues.

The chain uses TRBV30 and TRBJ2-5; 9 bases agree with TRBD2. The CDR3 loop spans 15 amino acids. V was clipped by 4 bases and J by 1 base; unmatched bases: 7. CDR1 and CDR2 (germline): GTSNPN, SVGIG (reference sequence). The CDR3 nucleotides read TGTGCCTGGACCTCTGGACTAGCGTCCCAAGAGACCCAGTACTTC. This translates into CAWTSGLASQETQYF. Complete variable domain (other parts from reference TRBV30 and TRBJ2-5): SQTIHQWPATLVQPVGSPLSLECTVEGTSNPNLYWYRQAAGRGLQLLFYSVGIGQISSEVPQNLSASRPQDRQFILSSKKLLLSDSGFYLCAWTSGLASQETQYFGPGTRLLVL.

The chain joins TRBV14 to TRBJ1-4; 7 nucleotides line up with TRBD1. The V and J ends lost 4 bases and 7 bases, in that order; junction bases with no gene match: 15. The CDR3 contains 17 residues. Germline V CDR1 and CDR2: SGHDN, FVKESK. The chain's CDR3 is CASSPSYNRGGSEKLFF. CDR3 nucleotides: TGTGCCAGCAGCCCGTCTTACAACAGGGGTGGGAGTGAAAAACTGTTTTTT.

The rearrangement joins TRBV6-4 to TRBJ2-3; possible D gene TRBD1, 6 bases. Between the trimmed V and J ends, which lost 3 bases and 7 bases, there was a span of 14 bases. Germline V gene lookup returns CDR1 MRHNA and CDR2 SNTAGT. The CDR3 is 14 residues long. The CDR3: CASSDGRGAYTQYF. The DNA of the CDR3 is TGTGCCAGCAGTGATGGCAGGGGCGCTTATACGCAGTATTTT.

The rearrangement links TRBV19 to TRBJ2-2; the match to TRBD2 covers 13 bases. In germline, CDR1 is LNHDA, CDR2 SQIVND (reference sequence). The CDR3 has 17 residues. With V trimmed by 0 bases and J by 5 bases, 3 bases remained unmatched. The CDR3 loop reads CASSIELAGGRTGELFF. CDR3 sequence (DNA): TGTGCCAGTAGTATAGAACTAGCGGGAGGGAGAACCGGGGAGCTGTTTTTT.

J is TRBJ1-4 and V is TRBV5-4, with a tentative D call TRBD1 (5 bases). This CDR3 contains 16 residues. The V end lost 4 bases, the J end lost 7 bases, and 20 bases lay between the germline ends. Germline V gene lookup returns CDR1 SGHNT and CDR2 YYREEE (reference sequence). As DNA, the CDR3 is TGTGCCAGCAGCCCTGACCCCTCCAGGGTACTTGAAAAACTGTTTTTT. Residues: CASSPDPSRVLEKLFF.

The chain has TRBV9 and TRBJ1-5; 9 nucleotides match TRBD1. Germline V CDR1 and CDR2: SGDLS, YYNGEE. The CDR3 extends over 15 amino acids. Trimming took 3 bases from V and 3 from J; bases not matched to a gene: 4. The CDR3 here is CASSAQGALNQPQHF. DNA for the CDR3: TGTGCCAGCAGCGCACAGGGGGCTCTCAATCAGCCCCAGCATTTT. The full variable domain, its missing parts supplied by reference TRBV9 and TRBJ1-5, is DSGVTQTPKHLITATGQRVTLRCSPRSGDLSVYWYQQSLDQGLQFLIQYYNGEERAKGNILERFSAQQFPDLHSELNLSSLELGDSALYFCASSAQGALNQPQHFGDGTRLSIL.